This T cell receptor (beta chain) was retrieved from a study of T-cell memory formation after mild COVID-19. Across the whole study: Largely donor-specific TCR clusters were found.

Trimming left V 5 bases short and J 4 bases short, with 12 bases between. This CDR3 spans 14 amino acids. Germline V lookup: CDR1 MNHEY, CDR2 SVGAGI. Study-wide findings and caveats: Shrinking CD4+ clones resided mostly in CM and EM, and CD8+ ones in EMRA. The study detected some responding clones in pre-infection memory, suggesting cross-reactive memory joined.

It was 5'RACE with constant-segment primers that produced the TCR alpha and TCR beta cDNA libraries, which carried sample barcodes and UMIs. TCRdb ran MiXCR on the 5' RACE reads and lists one entry per CDR3 protein. The sample yields 300,000 to 400,000 distinct CDR3 sequences, over 20% seen once. As regards this clonotype: Its antigen is unknown.

The V call is TRBV6-5, the J call TRBJ2-1; tentatively, D is TRBD1 (5 bases). The sample was PBMCs or a T cell subset sorted from them (not recorded which). This clonotype was sampled from an adult woman who had mild COVID-19 (a few samples of this study predate the infection). Cell type and time point are not known. The chain's CDR3 is CASSTRKGYNEQFF. CDR3 in DNA: TGTGCCAGCAGTACCCGGAAGGGGTACAATGAGCAGTTCTTC.